A single sample is the source of the 11 T cell receptor beta chains below, sequenced in a study of T cell changes during pregnancy in multiple sclerosis. Using immunoSEQ multiplex PCR, the repertoire was profiled, and TCRdb retains in-frame clones only, with some absent. This sample has 37,000 or so clones, with 88% found just once. The sequenced sample was CD4+ T cells from peripheral blood mononuclear cells, obtained before pregnancy. Source of these receptors: a female donor with multiple sclerosis, enrolled in a pregnancy study.

The chain couples TRBV10-1 to TRBJ2-2; no definite D call. Germline V lookup: CDR1 WNHNN, CDR2 SYGVQD (reference sequence). The germline V and J ends were trimmed by 2 bases and 5 bases, with 6 bases remaining between them. The CDR3 length is 13 residues. CDR3 sequence reads: CASSETTTGELFF. CDR3 DNA: TGCGCCAGCAGTGAGACAACGACCGGGGAGCTGTTTTTT.

This clone was recorded only once. The chain has TRBV5-1 and TRBJ1-2, with unresolved D. Trimming shortened V by 4 bases and J by 5 bases, and 18 bases separated the two germline ends. Germline assignment: CDR1 SGHRS and CDR2 YFSETQ. CDR3 length equals 15 residues. The CDR3 DNA reads TGCGCCAGCAGCCCGGGCGATGGAGGGAGTTATGGCTACACCTTC. Protein sequence: CASSPGDGGSYGYTF.

This clone came up a few times. The V and J genes are TRBV2 and TRBJ2-5; 9 nucleotides align to TRBD1. This CDR3 is 13 amino acids long. The germline gives CDR1 SNHLY, CDR2 FYNNEI. V shed 4 bases and J 9 bases; nucleotides not matched to a gene: 6. The CDR3 here is CASSGDRERAQYF. CDR3 in DNA: TGTGCCAGCAGTGGGGACAGGGAAAGGGCCCAGTACTTC.

The rearrangement uses TRBV18 and TRBJ2-5; D perhaps matches TRBD2 (6 bases). With 1 base removed from V and 4 bases from J, the gap between germline ends came to 13 bases. CDR1 and CDR2 from the germline V gene are KGHSH and LQKENI. The CDR3 has 15 amino acids. The CDR3: CASSPRGPGGETQYF. The CDR3 DNA is TGTGCCAGCTCACCACGGGGACCCGGGGGAGAGACCCAGTACTTC.

The chain carries TRBV28 and TRBJ1-4; D perhaps matches TRBD1 (6 bases). This CDR3 has 12 amino acids. V lost 6 bases and J 7 bases, leaving 9 bases between the germline ends. Germline V gives CDR1 MDHEN, CDR2 SYDVKM. DNA of the CDR3: TGTGCCAGCAGGGTACAGGGTGAAAAACTGTTTTTT. Encoded protein: CASRVQGEKLFF. The full variable domain, rest sourced from reference TRBV28 and TRBJ1-4, is DVKVTQSSRYLVKRTGEKVFLECVQDMDHENMFWYRQDPGLGLRLIYFSYDVKMKEKGDIPEGYSVSREKKERFSLILESASTNQTSMYLCASRVQGEKLFFGSGTQLSVL.

The CDR3 DNA is TGCGCCAGCAGTGGGGCTAGCGGGAGGGGAGGGGGCACAGATACGCAGTATTTT. This translates into CASSGASGRGGGTDTQYF. V and J are TRBV10-2 and TRBJ2-3, with 12 bases lining up with TRBD2. Per germline, CDR1 WSHSY and CDR2 SAAADI. This CDR3 has 18 residues. The V and J ends lost 4 bases and 1 base, in that order; junction bases with no gene match: 9.

The V and J genes are TRBV5-1 and TRBJ2-5, with D possibly TRBD1 on 6 matching bases. The germline V gene encodes CDR1 SGHRS and CDR2 YFSETQ. The CDR3 spans 13 residues. Trimming removed 1 base from V and 3 bases from J, with 7 bases in between. The CDR3 loop reads CASSLPGEETQYF. The CDR3 DNA reads TGCGCCAGCAGCTTGCCAGGGGAAGAGACCCAGTACTTC.

The chain recombines TRBV19 with TRBJ2-5; 10 bases match TRBD1. This CDR3 has 17 residues. Per the germline V gene, CDR1 is LNHDA and CDR2 is SQIVND (reference sequence). V lost 3 bases, J lost 5 bases, and 12 bases stayed unmatched. For the CDR3, the DNA is TGTGCCAGTAGTATTAGTCTCAGGGGACAGGGGTCCGAGACCCAGTACTTC. It translates to CASSISLRGQGSETQYF.

The chain couples TRBV10-2 to TRBJ1-2; weak D call: TRBD1 (6 bases). The germline CDR1 and CDR2 sequences are WSHSY and SAAADI. The CDR3 extends over 14 amino acids. Trimming cost V 6 bases and J 4 bases, with 15 bases left between them. CDR3 amino acids: CASRGHRERYGYTF. CDR3 DNA: TGCGCCAGCAGGGGACACAGGGAACGCTATGGCTACACCTTC.

This CDR3 is CASSLAKNSGRVDNEQFF. In nucleotides, the CDR3 is TGCGCCAGCAGCTTGGCCAAAAATAGCGGGAGGGTAGACAATGAGCAGTTCTTC. J is TRBJ2-1 and V is TRBV5-1, with 11 nucleotides matching TRBD2. The V gene's germline CDR1 is SGHRS and CDR2 YFSETQ. The CDR3 loop spans 18 amino acids. V shed 0 bases, J shed 5 bases, and the junction held 10 bases outside the gene matches.

The chain carries TRBV6-6 and TRBJ1-1; possible D gene TRBD1, 6 bases. This CDR3 has 13 residues. V was cut by 0 bases and J by 5 bases, with 7 bases left in between. Germline V CDR1 and CDR2: MNHNY, SVGAGI (reference sequence). The CDR3 DNA sequence: TGTGCCAGCAGTTACTCGCAGGGGACTGAAGCTTTCTTT. Protein product: CASSYSQGTEAFF.